The clone carrying this T cell receptor beta chain was seen a handful of times. Its antigen is still unknown. TCRdb's table, derived via immunoSEQ multiplex PCR, lists solely in-frame clones and lacks some. The sample has fewer than 35,000 clones; 82% are singletons. This sample was taken from a study of T cells in narcolepsy. Notes on the study in general: HCRT-specific and TRIB2-specific autoreactive clonotypes appeared among same-patient CSF and blood CD4+ clonotypes. Reportedly, autoreactive clonotypes were serially detected in patients' blood but not controls'. Some memory CD4+ repertoires had no autoreactive clone sequences.

Sequencing was carried out using CD45RA- memory CD4+ T cells from PBMCs. This receptor was obtained from a human donor with narcolepsy.

This chain's CDR3 is CASSSLAGGKYEQYF. The CDR3 DNA sequence: TGTGCCAGCAGCTCTCTAGCGGGAGGAAAATACGAGCAGTACTTC. This chain connects TRBV27 to TRBJ2-7; TRBD2 agrees at 11 bases. The trim removed 6 bases at V and 4 bases at J, leaving 8 bases unmatched. Germline values: CDR1 MNHEY, CDR2 SMNVEV (reference sequence). This CDR3 comprises 15 residues.